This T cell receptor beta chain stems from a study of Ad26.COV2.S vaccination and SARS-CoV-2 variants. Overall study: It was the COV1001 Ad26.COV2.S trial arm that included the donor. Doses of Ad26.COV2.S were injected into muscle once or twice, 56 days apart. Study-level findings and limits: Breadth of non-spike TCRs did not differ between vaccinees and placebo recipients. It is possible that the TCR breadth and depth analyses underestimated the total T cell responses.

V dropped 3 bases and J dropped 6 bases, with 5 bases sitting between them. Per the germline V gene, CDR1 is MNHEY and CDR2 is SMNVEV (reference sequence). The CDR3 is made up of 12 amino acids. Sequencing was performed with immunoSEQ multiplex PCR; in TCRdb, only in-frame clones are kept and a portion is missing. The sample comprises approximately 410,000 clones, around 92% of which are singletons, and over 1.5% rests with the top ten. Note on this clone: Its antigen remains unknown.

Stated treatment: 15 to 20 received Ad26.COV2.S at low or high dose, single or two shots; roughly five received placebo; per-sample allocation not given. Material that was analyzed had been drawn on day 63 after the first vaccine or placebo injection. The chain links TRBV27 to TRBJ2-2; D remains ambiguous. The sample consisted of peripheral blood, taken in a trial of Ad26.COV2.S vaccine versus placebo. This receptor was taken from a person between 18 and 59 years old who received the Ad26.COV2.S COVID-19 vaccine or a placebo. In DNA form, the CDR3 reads TGTGCCAGCAGTTTTATCTCCGGGGAGCTGTTTTTT. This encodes CASSFISGELFF.